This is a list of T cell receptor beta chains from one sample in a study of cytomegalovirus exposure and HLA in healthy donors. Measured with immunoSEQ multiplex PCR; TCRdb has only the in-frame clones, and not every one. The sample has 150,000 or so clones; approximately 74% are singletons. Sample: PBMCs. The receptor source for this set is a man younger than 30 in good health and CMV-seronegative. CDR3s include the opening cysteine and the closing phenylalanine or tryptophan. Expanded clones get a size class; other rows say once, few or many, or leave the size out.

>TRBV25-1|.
CASSDVVEAHNSPLHF
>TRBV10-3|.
CAISAGSPVESYNSPLHF
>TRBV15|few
CATSRPPSANTGELFF
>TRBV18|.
CASSPGPGMDYGYTF
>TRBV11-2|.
CASSDTTGYGYTF
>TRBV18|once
CASSHRGLSTDTQYF
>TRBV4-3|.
CASSQDRGSGANVLTF
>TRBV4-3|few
CASSQDQFYRNYGYTF
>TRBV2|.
CASSGGDGTEAFF
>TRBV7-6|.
CASSWRLAGVSNEQFF
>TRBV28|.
CASEVEGQGSYNEQFF
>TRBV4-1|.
CASSQGQDYEQYF
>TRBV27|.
CASRNIASGNTIYF
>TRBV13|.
CASSWGQGIKYQETQYF
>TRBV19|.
CASSTSGGNTIYF
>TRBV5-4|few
CASSSGTSGGGEQFF
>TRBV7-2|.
CASSKTSLPGDTQYF
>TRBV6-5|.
CASSATVTGSTEAFF
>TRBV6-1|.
CASSDVSATNEKLFF
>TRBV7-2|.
CASSTPGTGTSVYGYTF
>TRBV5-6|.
CASSRWLRGGTDTQYF
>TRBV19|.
CASSIEPPKGDGINQPQHF
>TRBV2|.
CASSDRGVLGSGANVLTF
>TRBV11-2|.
CASSLEGQWTSGGASSEQYF
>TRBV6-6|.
CASRGQGSSGNTIYF
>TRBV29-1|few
CSVVQPGQVYGYTF
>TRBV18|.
CASSPEDRGSYNEQFF
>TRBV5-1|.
CASSLGAGAVQETQYF
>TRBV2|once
CASSVSGVEQYF
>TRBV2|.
CASSDQDMTVNTEAFF
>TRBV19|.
CASTNGALRSDTQYF
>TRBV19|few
CASSIIPGNTGELFF
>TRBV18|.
CASSPPSSYNEQFF
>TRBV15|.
CATSRDLPDTGANGLTF
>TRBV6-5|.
CASSLEGTGYNEQFF
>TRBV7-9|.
CASSKGDREHQPQHF
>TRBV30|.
CAWSGELVNTEAFF
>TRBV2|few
CASSISLDRGNTGELFF
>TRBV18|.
CASSPAADSGNTIYF
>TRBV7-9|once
CASTKGQDYNEQFF
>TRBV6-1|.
CASSSWDSWGEQFF
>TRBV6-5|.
CASPGTGGAEAFF
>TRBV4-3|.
CASSPTDRDKLSPLHF
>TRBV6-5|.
CASSYGGAGNTIYF
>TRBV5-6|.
CASSYWGTGEQYF
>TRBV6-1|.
CASSEARLAGGGETQYF
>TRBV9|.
CASSVDFGRGGNTIYF
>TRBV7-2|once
CASSSGQGGAYEQYF